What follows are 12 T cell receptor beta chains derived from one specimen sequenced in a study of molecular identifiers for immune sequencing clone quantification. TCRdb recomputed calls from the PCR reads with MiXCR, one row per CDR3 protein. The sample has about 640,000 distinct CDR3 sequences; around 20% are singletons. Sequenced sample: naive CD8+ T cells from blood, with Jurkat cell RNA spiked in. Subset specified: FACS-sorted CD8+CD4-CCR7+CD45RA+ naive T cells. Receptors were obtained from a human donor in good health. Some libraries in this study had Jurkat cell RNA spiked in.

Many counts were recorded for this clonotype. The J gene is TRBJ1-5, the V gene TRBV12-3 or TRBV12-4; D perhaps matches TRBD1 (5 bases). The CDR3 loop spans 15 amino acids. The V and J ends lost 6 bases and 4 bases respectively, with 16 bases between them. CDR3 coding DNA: TGTGCCAGCAGGCTGGGACTTCTAGCAAATCAGCCCCAGCATTTT. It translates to CASRLGLLANQPQHF.

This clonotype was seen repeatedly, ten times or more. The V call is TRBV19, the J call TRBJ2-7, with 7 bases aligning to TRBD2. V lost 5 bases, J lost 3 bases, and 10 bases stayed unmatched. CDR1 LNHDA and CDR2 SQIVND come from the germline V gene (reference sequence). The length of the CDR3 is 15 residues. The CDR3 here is CASSALLAAIYEQYF. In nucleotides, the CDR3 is TGTGCCAGTAGTGCCCTGCTAGCGGCGATCTACGAGCAGTACTTC.

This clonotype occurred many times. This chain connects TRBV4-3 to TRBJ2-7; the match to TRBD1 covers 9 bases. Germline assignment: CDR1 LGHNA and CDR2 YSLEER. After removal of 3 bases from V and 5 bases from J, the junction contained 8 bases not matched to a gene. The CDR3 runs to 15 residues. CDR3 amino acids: CASSHDRGRNNEQYF. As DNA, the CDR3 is TGCGCCAGCAGCCACGACAGGGGGAGGAATAACGAGCAGTACTTC.

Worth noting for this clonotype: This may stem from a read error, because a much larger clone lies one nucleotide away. CDR3 nucleotide sequence: TGCGCCAGCGGCCCCGGGACAGCCTTTAATTCACCCCTCCACTTT. Its translation: CASGPGTAFNSPLHF. The chain joins TRBV4-3 to TRBJ1-6; 7 bases align to TRBD1. Germline loops: CDR1 LGHNA, CDR2 YSLEER. The ends lost 8 bases at V and 6 bases at J; junction bases unmatched: 10. The CDR3 extends over 15 amino acids.

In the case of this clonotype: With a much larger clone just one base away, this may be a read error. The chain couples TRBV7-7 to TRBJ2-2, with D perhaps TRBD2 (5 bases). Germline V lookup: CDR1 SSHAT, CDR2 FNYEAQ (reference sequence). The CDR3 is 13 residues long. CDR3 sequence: CASCHLASGELFF. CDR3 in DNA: TGTGCTAGCTGCCATCTAGCCTCCGGGGAGCTGTTTTTT.

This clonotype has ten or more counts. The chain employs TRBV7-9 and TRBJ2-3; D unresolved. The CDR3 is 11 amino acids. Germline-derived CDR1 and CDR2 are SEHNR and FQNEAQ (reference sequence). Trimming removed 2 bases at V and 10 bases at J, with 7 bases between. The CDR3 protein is CASSLFEAQYF. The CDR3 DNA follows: TGTGCCAGCAGCTTATTTGAGGCGCAGTATTTT.

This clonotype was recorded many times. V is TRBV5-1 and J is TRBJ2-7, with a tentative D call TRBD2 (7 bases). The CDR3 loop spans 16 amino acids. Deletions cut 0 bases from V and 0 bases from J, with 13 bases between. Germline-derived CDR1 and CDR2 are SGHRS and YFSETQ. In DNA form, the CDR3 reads TGCGCCAGCAGCTTGGCTGAGGGGGGGAGCTCCTACGAGCAGTACTTC. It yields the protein CASSLAEGGSSYEQYF. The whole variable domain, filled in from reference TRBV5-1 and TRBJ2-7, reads KAGVTQTPRYLIKTRGQQVTLSCSPISGHRSVSWYQQTPGQGLQFLFEYFSETQRNKGNFPGRFSGRQFSNSRSEMNVSTLELGDSALYLCASSLAEGGSSYEQYFGPGTRLTVT.

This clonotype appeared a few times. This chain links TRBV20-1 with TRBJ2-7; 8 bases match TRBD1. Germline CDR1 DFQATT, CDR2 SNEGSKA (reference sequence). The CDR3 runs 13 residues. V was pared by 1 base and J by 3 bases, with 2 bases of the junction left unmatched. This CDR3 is CSARVGQGYEQYF. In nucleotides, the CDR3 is TGCAGTGCTAGAGTAGGACAGGGCTACGAGCAGTACTTC.

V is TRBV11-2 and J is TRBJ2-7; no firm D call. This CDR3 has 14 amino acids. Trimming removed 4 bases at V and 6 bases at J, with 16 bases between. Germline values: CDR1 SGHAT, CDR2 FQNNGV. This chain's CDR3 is CASSSTPRGGEQYF. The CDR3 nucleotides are TGTGCCAGCAGCTCTACCCCCCGAGGTGGCGAGCAGTACTTC.

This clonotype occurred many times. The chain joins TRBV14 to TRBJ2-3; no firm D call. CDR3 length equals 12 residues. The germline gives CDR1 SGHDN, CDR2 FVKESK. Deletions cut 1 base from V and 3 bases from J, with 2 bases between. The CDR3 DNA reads TGTGCCAGCAGCCAAGCGACAGATACGCAGTATTTT. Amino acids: CASSQATDTQYF.

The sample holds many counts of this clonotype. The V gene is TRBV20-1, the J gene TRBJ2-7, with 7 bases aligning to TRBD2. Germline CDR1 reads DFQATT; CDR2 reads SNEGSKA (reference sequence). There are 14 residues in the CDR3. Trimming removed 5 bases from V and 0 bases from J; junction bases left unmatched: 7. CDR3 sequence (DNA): TGCAGTGCTGCCCTAGCGGAGAGCTCCTACGAGCAGTACTTC. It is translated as CSAALAESSYEQYF.

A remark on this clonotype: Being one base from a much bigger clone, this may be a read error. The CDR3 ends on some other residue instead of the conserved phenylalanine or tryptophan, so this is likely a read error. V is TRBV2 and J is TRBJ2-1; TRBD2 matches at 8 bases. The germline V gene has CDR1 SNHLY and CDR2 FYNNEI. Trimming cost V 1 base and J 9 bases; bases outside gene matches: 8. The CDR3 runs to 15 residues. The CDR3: CASSEETSAEFEQFI. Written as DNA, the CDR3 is TGTGCCAGCAGTGAAGAGACTAGCGCCGAATTTGAGCAGTTCATC.